One TCR beta chain is described in this entry. Its matching antigen is unknown. Up to about 2 ug genomic DNA was used for TCRB CDR3 amplification. The primer mix had 60 V beta and 13 J beta primers. Measured with immunoSEQ multiplex PCR; TCRdb has only the in-frame clones, and not every one. There are roughly 51,000 clones in the sample; about 85% occur only once, and about an eighth lies in the top ten. This entry is derived from a study of glioma-infiltrating T cells after dendritic cell vaccination. From germline, CDR1 is SGHTA and CDR2 FQGNSA. This CDR3 spans 12 amino acids. Overall study results and limits: Only a small number of patients had complete blood and tumor samples.

The starting material was blood, obtained before dendritic cell vaccination. The sequence derives from a human donor with glioblastoma. The chain has TRBV7-2 and TRBJ2-5, with unresolved D. Near its end, the DNA agrees better with TRBJ2-7, so the J call may be wrong. The CDR3 DNA sequence: TGTGCCAGCGTCGGGTTAGGCTACGAGCAGTACTTC. Translated: CASVGLGYEQYF.